These T cell receptor beta chains were read from a single sample in a study of control samples from healthy donors and cancer patients. Here immunoSEQ multiplex PCR was the method, and the copy in TCRdb shows in-frame clones only, minus some. Among around 51,000 clones listed, 75% to 85% were seen once. The specimen sequenced was blood. The origin of the receptors is a man between 65 and 79 years old in good health. Each CDR3 is given with its conserved first and last residue. D genes are given only for firm matches. Part of the rows lack a size; the others show once, few, many or a class for expanded clones.

>few|TRBJ1-5|13|TRBD1|TRBV30
CAWSVQGNQPQHF
TGTGCCTGGAGTGTACAGGGGAATCAGCCCCAGCATTTT
>NA|TRBJ2-7|15|TRBD1|TRBV6-2/TRBV6-3
CASSEDRGRFNEQYF
TGTGCCAGCAGTGAGGACAGGGGGCGGTTTAACGAGCAGTACTTC
>NA|TRBJ2-1|16|TRBD1|TRBV14
CASSQGDRRYYNEQFF
TGTGCCAGCAGCCAAGGGGACAGGAGATACTACAATGAGCAGTTCTTC
>NA|TRBJ2-5|13|NA|TRBV7-8
CASSPRGQETQYF
TGTGCCAGCAGCCCTCGGGGCCAAGAGACCCAGTACTTC
>NA|TRBJ1-2|16|NA|TRBV29-1
CSVEGRQSSEVYGYTF
TGCAGCGTTGAGGGCCGACAGTCATCTGAAGTTTATGGCTACACCTTC
>NA|TRBJ2-1|16|TRBD1|TRBV5-4
CASSHGQGHFYNEQFF
TGTGCCAGCAGCCATGGACAGGGCCACTTTTACAATGAGCAGTTCTTC
>NA|TRBJ2-1|14|NA|TRBV2
CASRDAGFEQKQFF
TGTGCCAGCAGGGATGCTGGATTCGAACAGAAGCAGTTCTTC
>NA|TRBJ2-5|14|NA|TRBV14
CASSRTLRAETQYF
TGTGCCAGCAGCCGAACATTGCGGGCGGAGACCCAGTACTTC
>NA|TRBJ1-1|14|TRBD1|TRBV10-3
CAISEQGAGTEAFF
TGTGCCATCAGTGAACAGGGGGCTGGCACTGAAGCTTTCTTT
>once|TRBJ2-2|12|NA|TRBV12-3/TRBV12-4
CASSPNTGELFF
TGTGCCAGCAGTCCAAACACCGGGGAGCTGTTTTTT
>once|TRBJ1-1|17|TRBD1|TRBV4-1
CASSQGTGRQRSTEAFF
TGCGCCAGCAGCCAAGGGACAGGGAGGCAAAGAAGTACTGAAGCTTTCTTT
>few|TRBJ1-1|14|NA|TRBV6-5
CASSYWGLNTEAFF
TGTGCCAGCAGTTATTGGGGGTTGAACACTGAAGCTTTCTTT
>NA|TRBJ2-2|15|NA|TRBV28
CASSLPGADTGELFF
TGTGCCAGCAGTTTACCTGGGGCGGACACCGGGGAGCTGTTTTTT
>NA|TRBJ2-7|18|NA|TRBV4-1
CASSQGPRTRYTPYEQYF
TGCGCCAGCAGCCAAGGTCCCAGAACCCGGTATACTCCCTACGAGCAGTACTTC
>NA|TRBJ1-5|15|TRBD1|TRBV2
CASSELQGKASPQHF
TGTGCCAGCAGTGAATTACAGGGGAAGGCGAGCCCCCAGCATTTT
>few|TRBJ2-2|15|NA|TRBV6-5
CASSPRRSNTGELFF
TGTGCCAGCAGCCCGAGGAGGTCGAACACCGGGGAGCTGTTTTTT
>NA|TRBJ2-2|16|TRBD2|TRBV28
CASQASGRGGTGELFF
TGTGCCAGCCAGGCTAGCGGGAGAGGGGGGACCGGGGAGCTGTTTTTT
>NA|TRBJ2-3|16|NA|TRBV6-2/TRBV6-3
CASTPLGSWSTDTQYF
TGTGCCAGCACCCCCCTGGGGAGCTGGAGCACAGATACGCAGTATTTT
>NA|TRBJ2-1|15|TRBD2|TRBV14
CASSHSSGVYNEQFF
TGTGCCAGCAGCCATTCTAGCGGGGTTTACAATGAGCAGTTCTTC
>NA|TRBJ1-3|15|NA|TRBV4-2
CASSQQLVSGNTIYF
TGTGCCAGCAGCCAACAACTGGTCTCTGGAAACACCATATATTTT
>NA|TRBJ2-1|16|TRBD1|TRBV11-3
CASSYNPGQGANEQFF
TGTGCCAGCAGCTATAACCCGGGACAGGGGGCAAATGAGCAGTTCTTC
>NA|TRBJ1-1|15|TRBD1|TRBV30
CAWMDPLRQGGKAFF
TGTGCCTGGATGGACCCTTTAAGACAGGGAGGTAAGGCTTTCTTT
>few|TRBJ2-7|14|NA|TRBV5-1
CASSPRTVPYEQYF
TGCGCCAGCAGCCCAAGGACAGTTCCCTACGAGCAGTACTTC
>NA|TRBJ2-3|13|TRBD1|TRBV10-1
CASRRQGSDTQYF
TGCGCCAGCAGGAGACAGGGGTCAGATACGCAGTATTTT
>NA|TRBJ1-3|16|NA|TRBV28
CASSSPWDTSGNTIYF
TGTGCCAGCAGTTCCCCCTGGGACACCTCTGGAAACACCATATATTTT
>NA|TRBJ2-5|13|NA|TRBV18
CASSPNRVETQYF
TGTGCCAGCTCACCGAACAGGGTGGAGACCCAGTACTTC
>few|TRBJ1-1|14|NA|TRBV19
CASSTSGVSTEAFF
TGTGCCAGTAGTACCTCAGGGGTCAGCACTGAAGCTTTCTTT
>NA|TRBJ2-1|14|NA|TRBV7-8
CASSLQLRYNEQFF
TGTGCCAGCAGCTTACAACTGAGGTACAATGAGCAGTTCTTC
>NA|TRBJ2-3|15|TRBD2|TRBV5-6
CASSEGLARRGTQYF
TGTGCCAGCAGCGAGGGACTAGCCCGGCGGGGTACGCAGTATTTT
>NA|TRBJ2-1|13|NA|TRBV3-1/TRBV3-2
CASSQGRSNEQFF
TGTGCCAGCAGCCAAGGGCGGAGCAATGAGCAGTTCTTC
>NA|TRBJ2-3|15|TRBD1|TRBV11-2
CASTLRTGGFDTQYF
TGTGCCAGCACCCTTAGGACAGGTGGTTTTGATACGCAGTATTTT
>NA|TRBJ1-1|13|NA|TRBV30
CAWSHRLDREAFF
TGTGCCTGGAGCCATCGGCTCGACAGAGAAGCTTTCTTT
>NA|TRBJ1-1|14|NA|TRBV30
CAWNQRVLNTEAFF
TGTGCCTGGAATCAGCGGGTCCTGAACACTGAAGCTTTCTTT
>NA|TRBJ2-3|15|NA|TRBV7-9
CASSLNRLSTDTQYF
TGTGCCAGCAGCTTAAATAGGTTGAGCACAGATACGCAGTATTTT
>NA|TRBJ2-1|15|TRBD2|TRBV28
CASSSPGTSGNEQFF
TGTGCCAGCAGTTCTCCCGGGACTAGCGGGAATGAGCAGTTCTTC
>NA|TRBJ2-2|14|NA|TRBV7-8
CASSTRGSPGELFF
TGTGCCAGCAGCACCCGAGGATCTCCGGGGGAGCTGTTTTTT
>NA|TRBJ1-5|13|NA|TRBV6-6
CASSYSTDQPQHF
TGTGCCAGCAGTTACTCGACGGATCAGCCCCAGCATTTT
>NA|TRBJ1-6|17|NA|TRBV28
CASSLHGGFSYNSPLHF
TGTGCCAGCAGTTTGCATGGGGGGTTCTCCTATAATTCACCCCTCCACTTT
>NA|TRBJ2-3|14|TRBD1|TRBV2
CASSETGGGGAQYF
TGTGCCAGCAGTGAAACAGGGGGAGGAGGCGCGCAGTATTTT
>few|TRBJ1-5|13|NA|TRBV6-5
CASSYSSDQPQHF
TGTGCCAGCAGTTACTCGAGCGATCAGCCCCAGCATTTT